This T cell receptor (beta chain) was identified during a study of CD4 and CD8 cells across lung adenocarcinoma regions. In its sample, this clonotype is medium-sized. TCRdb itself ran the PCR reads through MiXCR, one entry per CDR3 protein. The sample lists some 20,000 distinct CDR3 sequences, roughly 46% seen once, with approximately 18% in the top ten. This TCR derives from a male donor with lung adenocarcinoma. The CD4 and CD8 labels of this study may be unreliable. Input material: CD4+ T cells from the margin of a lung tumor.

The CDR3 sequence: CASSSRQGYNEQFF. The CDR3 DNA reads as TGTGCCAGCAGCTCGAGGCAGGGTTACAATGAGCAGTTCTTC. V gene TRBV7-2 combines with J gene TRBJ2-1; D perhaps matches TRBD1 (5 bases). The V gene's germline CDR1 is SGHTA and CDR2 FQGNSA. CDR3 length equals 14 residues. V lost 4 bases, J lost 4 bases, and 11 bases lay in between.